The table lists the clone carrying this T cell receptor (beta chain) with a count of one. The antigen remains undetermined. Germline loops: CDR1 SEHNR, CDR2 FQNEAQ (reference sequence). With 5 bases clipped from V and 0 bases from J, the junction kept 3 bases outside the gene matches. This CDR3 has 15 amino acids. PCR used 60 Vbeta primers and 13 Jbeta primers. The protocol was immunoSEQ multiplex PCR, while the TCRdb copy is restricted to in-frame clones and leaves out a portion. This sample has some 110,000 clones, with around 70% found just once. This specimen belongs to a study of cytomegalovirus exposure and HLA in healthy donors. Study context: Researchers found that approximately 85% of over 350 genotyped donors fell within the Caucasian-associated ancestry cluster.

Study results and limitations: Researchers counted 164 TCR beta chains as cytomegalovirus-associated. Most TCRs appeared rarely, but some public TCRs recurred in many donors.

The chain combines TRBV7-9 with TRBJ2-7; 11 positions agree with TRBD2. The receptor was derived from a young woman in good health and CMV-seronegative. The source material was PBMCs. The CDR3 DNA sequence: TGTGCCAGCAGCCCGGGACTAGCGGTCTCCTACGAGCAGTACTTC. This gives the protein CASSPGLAVSYEQYF.